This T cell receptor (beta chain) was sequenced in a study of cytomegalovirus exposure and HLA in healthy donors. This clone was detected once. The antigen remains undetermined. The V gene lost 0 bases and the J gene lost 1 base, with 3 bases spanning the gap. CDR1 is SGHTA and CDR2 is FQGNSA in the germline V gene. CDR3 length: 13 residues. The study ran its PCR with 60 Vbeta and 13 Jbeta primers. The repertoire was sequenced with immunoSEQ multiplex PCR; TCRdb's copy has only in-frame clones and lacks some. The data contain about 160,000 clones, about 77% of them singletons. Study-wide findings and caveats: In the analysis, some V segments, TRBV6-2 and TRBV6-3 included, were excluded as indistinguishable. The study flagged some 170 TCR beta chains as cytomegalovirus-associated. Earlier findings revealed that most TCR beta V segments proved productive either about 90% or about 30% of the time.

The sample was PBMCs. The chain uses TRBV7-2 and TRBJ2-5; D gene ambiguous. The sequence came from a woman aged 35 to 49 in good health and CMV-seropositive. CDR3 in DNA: TGTGCCAGCAGCTTAGCTCTCCAAGAGACCCAGTACTTC. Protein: CASSLALQETQYF.